A single sample gave rise to the 31 T cell receptor beta chains below, sequenced in a study of T cells in Graves' hyperthyroidism and ophthalmopathy. Authors of the study amplified TCR beta CDR3 regions from RNA transcripts. The HTBI primer set was used in a first-round RT-PCR of the TCR CDR3. TCRdb called the multiplex PCR reads again in MiXCR, with one record for every CDR3 protein. The sample carries some 300,000 distinct CDR3 sequences, roughly 18% recorded once. The specimen was blood. The receptors originated from a man aged 50-60 years with Graves' ophthalmopathy.

The CDR3 spells CASSHGTGGDQETQYF. Here the CDR3 DNA reads TGTGCCAGCAGCCACGGGACAGGGGGGGATCAAGAGACCCAGTACTTC. The V call is TRBV5-6, the J call TRBJ2-5, with TRBD1 identical over 11 bases. With 4 bases clipped from V and 2 bases from J, the junction kept 7 bases outside the gene matches. CDR3 size: 16 residues. Germline V lookup: CDR1 SGHDT, CDR2 YYEEEE.

This clonotype has at least ten counts. This rearrangement joins TRBV11-2 to TRBJ2-3; 9 bases are shared with TRBD2. CDR1 is SGHAT and CDR2 is FQNNGV in the germline V gene. V lost 2 bases and J lost 0; bases outside the gene matches: 0. This CDR3 region has 15 residues. Here the CDR3 reads CASSLLAGSTDTQYF. CDR3 DNA sequence: TGTGCCAGCAGCTTACTAGCGGGGAGCACAGATACGCAGTATTTT.

This chain joins TRBV7-9 and TRBJ2-5, with D possibly being TRBD2 (6 bases). The CDR3 sequence is 16 residues long. V lost 5 bases and J lost 2, with 18 bases in between. Germline values: CDR1 SEHNR, CDR2 FQNEAQ (reference sequence). The CDR3 region is CASSGSGGTGQETQYF. CDR3 in DNA: TGTGCCAGCAGCGGTAGTGGGGGGACGGGTCAAGAGACCCAGTACTTC.

The rearrangement joins TRBV24-1 to TRBJ1-2; D perhaps matches TRBD1 (5 bases). This CDR3 is built from 12 residues. Germline V gene data show CDR1 as KGHDR and CDR2 as SFDVKD. Trimming took off 5 bases at V and 8 bases at J, with 11 bases between the two ends. DNA of the CDR3: TGTGCCACCAGTGGAGGGGCGGAAGGCTACACCTTC. As protein: CATSGGAEGYTF.

This clonotype was detected ten times or more. The gene calls are TRBV7-9 and TRBJ2-1; TRBD2 matches 14 bases. V shed 5 bases and J 6 bases; nucleotides not matched to a gene: 6. This CDR3 has 16 amino acids. Per the germline V gene, CDR1 is SEHNR and CDR2 is FQNEAQ (reference sequence). In DNA form, the CDR3 reads TGTGCCAGCAGCCCCCGACTAGCGGGAGGGAGCAATGAGCAGTTCTTC. Protein sequence: CASSPRLAGGSNEQFF.

This clonotype was seen repeatedly, ten times or more. The chain combines TRBV11-2 with TRBJ1-1; no clear D gene. This CDR3 has 13 residues. Trimming stripped 4 bases from V and 10 bases from J, with 16 bases between. The germline V gene has CDR1 SGHAT and CDR2 FQNNGV. CDR3 protein: CASSSSPGWRAFF. In DNA, the CDR3 is TGTGCCAGCAGCTCATCACCGGGTTGGAGAGCTTTCTTT.

CDR3 protein: CASSFGGRNKNEQFF. The CDR3 DNA reads as TGTGCCAGCAGTTTTGGTGGGAGGAATAAGAATGAGCAGTTCTTC. The V and J genes are TRBV25-1 and TRBJ2-1; tentatively, D is TRBD2 (6 bases). V shed 5 bases and J shed 7 bases, with 18 bases lying between them. The CDR3 sequence is 15 residues long. CDR1 and CDR2 from the germline V gene are MGHDK and SYGVNS.

This clonotype was seen many times. The rearrangement joins TRBV12-3 or TRBV12-4 to TRBJ1-4; the D gene is possibly TRBD1 (5 bases). V lost 6 bases and J lost 3, with 11 bases in between. The CDR3 spans 14 residues. For the CDR3, the DNA is TGTGCCAGCAGGCCGGGGCGGCCTAATGAAAAACTGTTTTTT. Its protein is CASRPGRPNEKLFF.

This clonotype was seen at least ten times. The rearrangement joins TRBV11-2 to TRBJ2-2; D remains ambiguous. CDR3 length equals 15 residues. Germline V gene data show CDR1 as SGHAT and CDR2 as FQNNGV. V was cut by 4 bases and J by 0 bases, with 9 bases left in between. Here the CDR3 DNA reads TGTGCCAGCAGCTCGCTAAGGGCGAACACCGGGGAGCTGTTTTTT. Protein: CASSSLRANTGELFF.

This clonotype showed up many times. The chain uses TRBV2 and TRBJ1-1; TRBD1 matches 7 bases. The germline V gene encodes CDR1 SNHLY and CDR2 FYNNEI. J was trimmed by 5 bases and V by 7 bases; bases with no gene match: 10. This CDR3 has 14 residues. The CDR3 here is CASTKGQVGTEAFF. CDR3 in DNA: TGTGCCAGCACCAAAGGACAGGTAGGGACTGAAGCTTTCTTT.

Concerning this clonotype: A much more abundant neighbour one base away suggests this may be a read error. The chain joins TRBV12-3 or TRBV12-4 to TRBJ1-1; D not certain. The CDR3 is 12 residues long. This CDR3 is CASSPGSPETFF. The CDR3, as DNA: TGTGCCAGCAGCCCAGGCAGCCCTGAAACTTTCTTT.

This chain uses TRBV27 with TRBJ2-7; no clear D. The J call may not be correct, given that the DNA end is closer to TRBJ2-1. Per germline, CDR1 MNHEY and CDR2 SMNVEV (reference sequence). The CDR3 is made up of 15 amino acids. The CDR3, as DNA: TGTGCCAGCACGTACCGTCCGGGTAGCCCCTACGAGCAGTTCTTC. It codes for CASTYRPGSPYEQFF.

In its sample, this clonotype was seen many times. CDR3 nucleotides: TGTGCCAGCAGTACCGTCCCTGGACAGGGGGCTGGCTATGGCTACACCTTC. Translated: CASSTVPGQGAGYGYTF. This chain connects TRBV28 to TRBJ1-2; 11 bases are a match to TRBD1. This CDR3 has 17 residues. V lost 5 bases and J lost 4; bases outside the gene matches: 12. The germline gives CDR1 MDHEN, CDR2 SYDVKM.

This clonotype was seen a few times. V is TRBV5-1 and J is TRBJ2-7; D uncertain. The germline gives CDR1 SGHRS, CDR2 YFSETQ. The CDR3 extends over 14 amino acids. Trimming left V 3 bases short and J 0 bases short, with 10 bases between. The CDR3 spells CASSSYTHSYEQYF. The DNA of the CDR3 is TGCGCCAGCAGCTCCTACACCCACTCCTACGAGCAGTACTTC.

The rearrangement joins TRBV7-9 to TRBJ2-5; no firm D call. V lost 5 bases to trimming and J lost 4 bases, with 14 bases between them. This CDR3 is built from 14 residues. The germline gives CDR1 SEHNR, CDR2 FQNEAQ (reference sequence). The CDR3 is CASSHDDGVETQYF. The CDR3 DNA is TGTGCCAGCAGCCATGATGATGGCGTAGAGACCCAGTACTTC.

CDR3 DNA: TGTGCCAGCAGCTTAGGGAGTTCTGCGGGAGACGAGCAGTACTTC. It translates to CASSLGSSAGDEQYF. The chain is built from TRBV7-6 and TRBJ2-7, with 7 nucleotides matching TRBD2. Germline V gene lookup returns CDR1 SGHVS and CDR2 FNYEAQ. The J segment lost 5 bases and the V segment lost 1 base, leaving 8 bases of the junction unmatched. This CDR3 is built from 15 residues.

This clonotype was recorded at least ten times. The gene calls are TRBV20-1 and TRBJ2-1; no clear D. The germline V gene encodes CDR1 DFQATT and CDR2 SNEGSKA (reference sequence). V lost 0 bases and J 8 bases, leaving 8 bases between the germline ends. This CDR3 has 12 residues. In nucleotides, the CDR3 is TGCAGTGCTAGAGATCTGTTCTATGAGCAGTTCTTC. Amino acids: CSARDLFYEQFF.

Ten or more counts support this clonotype. The chain has TRBV7-6 and TRBJ2-3, with D tentatively TRBD1 or TRBD2 (6 bases each). Looked up from germline, CDR1 is SGHVS and CDR2 is FNYEAQ. Trimming left V 4 bases short and J 3 bases short, with 20 bases between. The CDR3 is 17 amino acids. CDR3 region: CASSSSFGRGVTDTQYF. In nucleotides, the CDR3 is TGTGCCAGCAGCTCATCATTCGGTAGGGGGGTTACAGATACGCAGTATTTT.

This clonotype was found many times. The chain uses TRBV3-1 and TRBJ2-7; no clear D. Trimming shortened V by 1 base and J by 3 bases, and 10 bases separated the two germline ends. The CDR3 has 14 amino acids. Germline V lookup: CDR1 LGHDT, CDR2 YNNKEL (reference sequence). CDR3 region: CASSQGVRLYEQYF. DNA for the CDR3: TGTGCCAGCAGCCAAGGGGTTCGGCTCTACGAGCAGTACTTC.

This clonotype has at least ten counts. The chain has TRBV11-1 and TRBJ2-1, with D possibly being TRBD2 (5 bases). Germline CDR1 and CDR2: SGHAT and FQDESV (reference sequence). The CDR3 is made up of 13 amino acids. Trimming stripped 1 base from V and 10 bases from J, with 11 bases between. CDR3: CASSLVYEGEQFF. The DNA for the CDR3 is TGTGCCAGCAGCTTAGTGTACGAGGGAGAGCAGTTCTTC.

This chain connects TRBV30 to TRBJ2-1; no clear D. The CDR3 totals 11 residues. The V gene lost 3 bases and the J gene lost 5 bases, with 5 bases spanning the gap. Germline assignment: CDR1 GTSNPN and CDR2 SVGIG (reference sequence). CDR3 in amino acids: CAWSVNNEQFF. As DNA, the CDR3 is TGTGCCTGGAGCGTAAACAATGAGCAGTTCTTC.

Only a few counts were recorded for this clonotype. The V and J genes are TRBV3-1 and TRBJ2-2; D is uncertain. V was pared by 0 bases and J by 3 bases, with 11 bases between. Per the germline V gene, CDR1 is LGHDT and CDR2 is YNNKEL (reference sequence). CDR3 length: 16 residues. The CDR3 here is CASSQDRSAYTGELFF. For the CDR3, the DNA is TGTGCCAGCAGCCAAGATAGGTCAGCCTACACCGGGGAGCTGTTTTTT.

This clonotype was counted only a few times. CDR3 coding DNA: TGTGCCAGCAGTGAGCACGCCGGGGGCACAGATACGCAGTATTTT. Translation: CASSEHAGGTDTQYF. J is TRBJ2-3 and V is TRBV7-3, with D possibly being TRBD2 (5 bases). The CDR3 sequence is 15 residues long. Trimming removed 6 bases from V and 1 base from J, with 14 bases in between. Germline lookup yields CDR1 SGHTA and CDR2 FQGTGA. The full variable domain, in which reference TRBV7-3 and TRBJ2-3 provide the parts outside the CDR3, is GAGVSQTPSNKVTEKGKYVELRCDPISGHTALYWYRQSLGQGPEFLIYFQGTGAADDSGLPNDRFFAVRPEGSVSTLKIQRTERGDSAVYLCASSEHAGGTDTQYFGPGTRLTVL.

The chain carries TRBV19 and TRBJ2-2, with 11 bases matching TRBD2. Trimming at V came to 5 bases and at J to 5 bases, leaving 7 bases not matched to a gene. CDR3 length equals 16 residues. The germline CDR1 and CDR2 sequences are LNHDA and SQIVND (reference sequence). The chain's CDR3 is CASSELLAGGTGELFF. The DNA of the CDR3 is TGTGCCAGTAGTGAACTCCTAGCGGGAGGTACCGGGGAGCTGTTTTTT.

The chain uses TRBV3-1 and TRBJ2-1; TRBD2 aligns across 11 bases. Germline loops: CDR1 LGHDT, CDR2 YNNKEL (reference sequence). This CDR3 is 19 amino acids long. Trimming at V came to 7 bases and at J to 10 bases, leaving 24 bases not matched to a gene. In DNA form, the CDR3 reads TGTGCCAGCACGGACAGGGGACGTCTCACCGGGACTAGCGGACCCGAGCAGTTCTTC. It codes for CASTDRGRLTGTSGPEQFF.

This clonotype was seen a few times. The chain is built from TRBV6-5 and TRBJ2-3; D gene unclear. The V and J ends lost 0 bases and 6 bases respectively, with 4 bases between them. Germline V gene sequence: CDR1 MNHEY, CDR2 SVGAGI. This CDR3 is 12 amino acids long. The CDR3 sequence: CASSYSWDTQYF. The DNA for the CDR3 is TGTGCCAGCAGTTACTCATGGGATACGCAGTATTTT.

This clonotype was seen at least ten times. This chain uses TRBV6-1 with TRBJ1-2; D is possibly TRBD1 (5 bases). The CDR3 runs to 17 residues. The germline gives CDR1 MNHNS, CDR2 SASEGT. V was pared by 6 bases and J by 4 bases, with 24 bases between. In nucleotides, the CDR3 is TGTGCCAGCAGCCCAGAAATCCGGGGCCAACTTAGCTATGGCTACACCTTC. Residues: CASSPEIRGQLSYGYTF.

J is TRBJ2-3 and V is TRBV4-1, with 11 bases matching TRBD2. The trim removed 2 bases at V and 0 bases at J, leaving 4 bases unmatched. This CDR3 region has 17 residues. The germline gives CDR1 MGHRA, CDR2 YSYEKL. The CDR3 loop reads CASSQTGLAGSTDTQYF. CDR3 DNA sequence: TGCGCCAGCAGCCAAACTGGACTAGCGGGTAGCACAGATACGCAGTATTTT.

The CDR3 DNA reads TGTGCCAGCAGCCAGTCCGGGGCTTCAAACTACGAGCAGTACTTC. It specifies CASSQSGASNYEQYF. The rearrangement uses TRBV7-9 and TRBJ2-7; D may correspond to TRBD1 or TRBD2 (5 bases each). The germline V gene has CDR1 SEHNR and CDR2 FQNEAQ (reference sequence). The V end was cut by 5 bases, the J end by 3 bases, with 17 bases between. The CDR3 runs to 15 residues. Drawing the rest from reference TRBV7-9 and TRBJ2-7, the complete variable domain is DTGVSQNPRHKITKRGQNVTFRCDPISEHNRLYWYRQTLGQGPEFLTYFQNEAQLEKSRLLSDRFSAERPKGSFSTLEIQRTEQGDSAMYLCASSQSGASNYEQYFGPGTRLTVT.

This rearrangement joins TRBV7-2 to TRBJ1-5; D may be TRBD1 (5 bases). Trimming cost V 2 bases and J 2 bases, with 10 bases left between them. This CDR3 has 15 amino acids. CDR1 is SGHTA, CDR2 FQGNSA, per germline. The CDR3, as DNA: TGTGCCAGCAGCTTATACCAGGGAGGCAATCAGCCCCAGCATTTT. Its protein is CASSLYQGGNQPQHF.

This clonotype was detected a few times. This chain uses TRBV29-1 with TRBJ2-7; tentatively, D is TRBD1 (6 bases). The germline V gene has CDR1 SQVTM and CDR2 ANQGSEA. V was cut by 4 bases and J by 7 bases, with 14 bases left in between. The CDR3 is 12 residues long. Written as DNA, the CDR3 is TGCAGCGTTGCGGTGGGGGCGAGAGAGCAGTACTTC. Residues: CSVAVGAREQYF.